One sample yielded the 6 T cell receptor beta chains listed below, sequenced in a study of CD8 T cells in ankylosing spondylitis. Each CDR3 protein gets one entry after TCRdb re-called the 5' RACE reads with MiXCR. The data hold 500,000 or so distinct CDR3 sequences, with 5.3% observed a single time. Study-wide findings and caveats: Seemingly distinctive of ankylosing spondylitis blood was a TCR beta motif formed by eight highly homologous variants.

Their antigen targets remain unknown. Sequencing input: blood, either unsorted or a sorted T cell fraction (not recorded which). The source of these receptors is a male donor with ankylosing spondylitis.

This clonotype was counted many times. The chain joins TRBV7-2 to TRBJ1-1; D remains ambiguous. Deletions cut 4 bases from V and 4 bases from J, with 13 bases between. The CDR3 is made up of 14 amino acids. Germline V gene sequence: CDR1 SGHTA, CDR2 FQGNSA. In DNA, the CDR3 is TGTGCCAGCAGCTCCAACCCCGGGCCCACTGAAGCTTTCTTT. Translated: CASSSNPGPTEAFF.

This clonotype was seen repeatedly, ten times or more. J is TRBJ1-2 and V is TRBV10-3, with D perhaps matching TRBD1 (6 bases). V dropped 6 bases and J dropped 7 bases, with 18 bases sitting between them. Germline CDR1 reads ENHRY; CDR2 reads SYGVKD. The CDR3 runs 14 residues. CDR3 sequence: CAISQNREMVGYTF. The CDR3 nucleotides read TGTGCCATCAGCCAGAACAGGGAGATGGTTGGCTACACCTTC.

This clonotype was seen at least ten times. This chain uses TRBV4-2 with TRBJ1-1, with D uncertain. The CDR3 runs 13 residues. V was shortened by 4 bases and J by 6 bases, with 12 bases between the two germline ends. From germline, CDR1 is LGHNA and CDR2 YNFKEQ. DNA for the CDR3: TGTGCCAGCAGCCCGCGGACCCCGCCTGAAGCTTTCTTT. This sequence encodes CASSPRTPPEAFF.

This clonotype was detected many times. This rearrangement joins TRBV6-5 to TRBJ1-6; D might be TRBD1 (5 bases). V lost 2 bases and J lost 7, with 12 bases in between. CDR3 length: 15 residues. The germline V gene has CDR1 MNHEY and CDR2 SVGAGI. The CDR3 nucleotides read TGTGCCAGCAGTTACGGGCAGGGAGGGAATTCACCCCTCCACTTT. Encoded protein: CASSYGQGGNSPLHF.

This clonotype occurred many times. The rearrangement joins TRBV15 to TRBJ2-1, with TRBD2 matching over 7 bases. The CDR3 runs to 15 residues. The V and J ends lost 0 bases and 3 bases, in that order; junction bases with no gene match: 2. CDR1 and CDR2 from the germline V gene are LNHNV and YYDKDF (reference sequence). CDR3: CATSRDQRGYNEQFF. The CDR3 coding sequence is TGTGCCACCAGCAGAGACCAGCGGGGCTACAATGAGCAGTTCTTC.

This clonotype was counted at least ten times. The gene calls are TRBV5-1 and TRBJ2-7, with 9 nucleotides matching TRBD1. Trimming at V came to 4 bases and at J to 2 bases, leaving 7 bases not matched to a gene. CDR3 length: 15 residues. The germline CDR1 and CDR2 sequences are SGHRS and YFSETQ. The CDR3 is CASSRTGTGTYEQYF. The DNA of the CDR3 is TGCGCCAGCAGCAGGACCGGGACAGGGACCTACGAGCAGTACTTC.